This TCR beta chain was identified during a study of spatial heterogeneity in lung cancer. Study overall: PBMC samples from follow-up, where available, were sequenced a median of approximately 24 months after resection.

This CDR3 region has 16 residues. The V gene end was trimmed by 4 bases and the J gene end by 6 bases; junction bases not matched to a gene: 13. Germline V gene data show CDR1 as SEHNR and CDR2 as FQNEAQ (reference sequence). Time point here: blood at routine non-recurrence follow-up after resection. The authors sequenced whole RNA from tumor, nontumor lung or frozen PBMC without sorting. Every molecule of TCR cDNA had its own unique molecular identifier. TCRdb ran MiXCR on the 5' RACE reads and lists one entry per CDR3 protein. The sample includes about 20,000 distinct CDR3 sequences, 10% of them seen just once. At least ten counts were recorded for this clonotype. Antigen: not known. Whole-study findings and limits: Ubiquitous, expanded tumor-derived TCRs were more frequently observed in blood at resection than at follow-up.

Sequences were derived from PBMCs, sampled at follow-up. The TCR originated in a female donor with early-stage non-small cell lung cancer. This chain joins TRBV7-9 and TRBJ1-2; 8 bases map to TRBD1. Here the CDR3 DNA reads TGTGCCAGCAGCTCCGCTACTAGGGACAGGAGGGATGGCTACACCTTC. Amino acid sequence: CASSSATRDRRDGYTF.